The sequence of this T cell receptor (beta chain) was determined in a study of CD8 T cells in ankylosing spondylitis. The study's findings and limits: Several highly homologous variants made up a TCR beta motif that seemed to typify ankylosing spondylitis blood. Reactive arthritis synovial fluid and blood were previously reported to contain some motif variants. Reported data indicate significant enrichment of disease-linked clones within matched ankylosing spondylitis synovial fluid. With a CD8+ phenotype, disease-linked clones were relatively rare in peripheral blood.

This clonotype was seen ten or more times. The antigen is undetermined. Libraries for TCR beta were made by quantitative 5'-RACE with molecular barcodes. MiXCR, run by TCRdb on the 5' RACE reads, gives a single entry per CDR3 protein. The table lists a few hundred thousand distinct CDR3 sequences, over 9.5% of them singletons. The source of this sequence is a male donor with ankylosing spondylitis. Sequenced input: blood, either unsorted or a sorted T cell fraction (not recorded which).

CDR3 bases: TGTGCCAGCAGTGGGGGCACGGACCCCTATGGCTACACCTTC. It is translated as CASSGGTDPYGYTF. V is TRBV12-3 or TRBV12-4 and J is TRBJ1-2; TRBD1 is a possible D gene (6 bases). The germline V and J ends were trimmed by 5 bases and 4 bases, with 14 bases remaining between them. The CDR3 covers 14 residues.